This TCR beta chain stems from a study of OX40 agonist ivuxolimab in advanced cancers. Profiling relied on immunoSEQ multiplex PCR, and the TCRdb table lists in-frame clones only, not all of them. The table includes around 67,000 clones, 80% detected once. Germline CDR1 and CDR2: SGHTA and FQGTGA. The CDR3 is 14 amino acids. After removal of 5 bases from V and 6 bases from J, the junction contained 5 bases not matched to a gene. The receptor was derived from an adult with an advanced solid tumor such as melanoma, head and neck, liver or kidney cancer. This specimen was CD4+ or CD8+ T cells sorted from blood, taken in a trial of the OX40 agonist ivuxolimab. V and J are TRBV7-3 and TRBJ1-5; 9 nucleotides match TRBD1. CDR3 in DNA: TGTGCCAGCAGCCGAACAGGGGGCGGTCAGCCCCAGCATTTT. It specifies CASSRTGGGQPQHF.